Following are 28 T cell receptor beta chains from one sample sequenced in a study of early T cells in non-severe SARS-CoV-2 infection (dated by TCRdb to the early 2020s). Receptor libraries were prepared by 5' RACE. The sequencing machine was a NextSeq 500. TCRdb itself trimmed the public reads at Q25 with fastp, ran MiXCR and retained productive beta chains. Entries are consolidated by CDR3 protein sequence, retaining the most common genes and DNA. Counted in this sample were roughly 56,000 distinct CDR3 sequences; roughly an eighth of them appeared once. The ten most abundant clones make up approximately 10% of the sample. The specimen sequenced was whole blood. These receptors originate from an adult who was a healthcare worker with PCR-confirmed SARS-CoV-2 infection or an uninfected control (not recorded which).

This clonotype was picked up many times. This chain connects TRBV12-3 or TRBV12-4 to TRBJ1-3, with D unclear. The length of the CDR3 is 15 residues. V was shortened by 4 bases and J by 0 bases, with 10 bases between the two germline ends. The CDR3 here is CASSSQSFSGNTIYF. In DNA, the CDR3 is TGTGCCAGCAGTTCACAGAGCTTCTCTGGAAACACCATATATTTT.

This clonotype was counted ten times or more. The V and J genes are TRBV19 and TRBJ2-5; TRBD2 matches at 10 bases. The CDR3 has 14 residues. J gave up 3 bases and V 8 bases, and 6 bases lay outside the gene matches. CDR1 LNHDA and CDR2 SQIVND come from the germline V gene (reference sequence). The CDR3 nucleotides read TGTGCCAGTCGTGCCGGGACTAGCGAAGAGACCCAGTACTTC. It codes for CASRAGTSEETQYF.

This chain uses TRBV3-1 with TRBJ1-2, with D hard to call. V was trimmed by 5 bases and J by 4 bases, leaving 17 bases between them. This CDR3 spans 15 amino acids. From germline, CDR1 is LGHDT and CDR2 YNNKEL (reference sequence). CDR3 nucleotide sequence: TGTGCCAGCAGCAAAGGCGGGAGGCAGGCCTATGGCTACACCTTC. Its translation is CASSKGGRQAYGYTF.

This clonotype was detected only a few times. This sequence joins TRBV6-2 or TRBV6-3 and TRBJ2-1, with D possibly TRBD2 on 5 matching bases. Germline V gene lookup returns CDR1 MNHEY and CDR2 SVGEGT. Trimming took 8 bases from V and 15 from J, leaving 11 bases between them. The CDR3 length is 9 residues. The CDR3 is CASGIEGFF. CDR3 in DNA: TGTGCCAGCGGGATAGAGGGGTTCTTC.

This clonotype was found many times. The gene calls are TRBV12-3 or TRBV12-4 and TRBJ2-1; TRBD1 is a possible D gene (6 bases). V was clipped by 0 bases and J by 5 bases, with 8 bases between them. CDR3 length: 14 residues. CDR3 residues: CASSLAHRDNEQFF. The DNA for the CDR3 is TGTGCCAGCAGTTTAGCGCACAGGGACAATGAGCAGTTCTTC.

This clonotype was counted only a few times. DNA for the CDR3: TGTGCCAGCAGCTTAACGGGGACAGGAGCACAAGAGACCCAGTACTTC. Amino acid sequence: CASSLTGTGAQETQYF. The chain links TRBV7-3 to TRBJ2-5; 8 nucleotides line up with TRBD1. The CDR3 extends over 16 amino acids. CDR1 and CDR2 (germline): SGHTA, FQGTGA. J lost 2 bases, V lost 0 bases, and 5 bases had no gene match.

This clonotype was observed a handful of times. CDR3 DNA sequence: TGCGCCAGCAGCCAAGGTCGGTTCGGCGGGAGATTTTCGGAGACCCAGTACTTC. Residues: CASSQGRFGGRFSETQYF. The chain couples TRBV4-3 to TRBJ2-5; 7 nucleotides agree with TRBD2. The junction had 16 bases not matched to a gene; V was cut back by 1 base and J by 5 bases. From germline, CDR1 is LGHNA and CDR2 YSLEER. The CDR3 runs 18 residues.

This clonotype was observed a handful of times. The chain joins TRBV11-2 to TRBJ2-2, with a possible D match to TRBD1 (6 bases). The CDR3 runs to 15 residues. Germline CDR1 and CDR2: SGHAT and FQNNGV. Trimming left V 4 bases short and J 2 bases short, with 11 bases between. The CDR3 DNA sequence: TGTGCCAGCAGCTCAGGGGCAGTTAACACCGGGGAGCTGTTTTTT. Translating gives CASSSGAVNTGELFF.

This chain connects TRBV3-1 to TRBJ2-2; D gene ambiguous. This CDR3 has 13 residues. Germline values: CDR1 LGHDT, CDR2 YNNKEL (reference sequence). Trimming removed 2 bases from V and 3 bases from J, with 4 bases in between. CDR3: CASSQTHTGELFF. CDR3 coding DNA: TGTGCCAGCAGCCAAACACACACCGGGGAGCTGTTTTTT. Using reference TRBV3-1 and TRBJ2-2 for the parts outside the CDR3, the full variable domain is DTAVSQTPKYLVTQMGNDKSIKCEQNLGHDTMYWYKQDSKKFLKIMFSYNNKELIINETVPNRFSPKSPDKAHLNLHINSLELGDSAVYFCASSQTHTGELFFGEGSRLTVL.

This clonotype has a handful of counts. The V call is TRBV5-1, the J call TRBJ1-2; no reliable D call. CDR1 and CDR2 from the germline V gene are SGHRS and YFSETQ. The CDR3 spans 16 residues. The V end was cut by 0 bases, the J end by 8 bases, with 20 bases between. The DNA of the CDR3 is TGCGCCAGCAGCTTGGACTTGGGGTCGATTAGGAAAGGCTACACCTTC. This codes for CASSLDLGSIRKGYTF.

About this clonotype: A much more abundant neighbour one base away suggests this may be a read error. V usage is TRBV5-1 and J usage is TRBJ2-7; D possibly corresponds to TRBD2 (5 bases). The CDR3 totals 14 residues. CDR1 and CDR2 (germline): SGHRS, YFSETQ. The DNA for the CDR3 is TGCGCCAGCAGCTTGTCGGGATTTAACTACGAGCGGTACTTC. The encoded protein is CASSLSGFNYERYF.

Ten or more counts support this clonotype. The CDR3 loop reads CASSLGTELYNEQFF. The CDR3 DNA sequence: TGTGCCAGCAGTCTCGGGACAGAACTCTACAATGAGCAGTTCTTC. The chain links TRBV12-3 or TRBV12-4 to TRBJ2-1; 7 nucleotides match TRBD1. J lost 3 bases, V lost 5 bases, and 7 bases had no gene match. The CDR3 has 15 residues.

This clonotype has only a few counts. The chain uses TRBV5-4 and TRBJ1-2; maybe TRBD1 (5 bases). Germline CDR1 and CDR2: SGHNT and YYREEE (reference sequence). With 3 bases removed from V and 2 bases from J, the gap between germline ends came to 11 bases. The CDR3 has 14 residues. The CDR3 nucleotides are TGTGCCAGCAGCTCGCCGGGACGGAACTATGGCTACACCTTC. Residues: CASSSPGRNYGYTF.

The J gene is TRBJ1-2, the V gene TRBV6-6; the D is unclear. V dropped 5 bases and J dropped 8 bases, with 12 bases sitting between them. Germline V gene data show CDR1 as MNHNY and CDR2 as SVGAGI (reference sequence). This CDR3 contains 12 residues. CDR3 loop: CASSNDGRGYTF. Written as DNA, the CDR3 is TGTGCCAGCAGTAACGACGGTCGGGGCTACACCTTC.

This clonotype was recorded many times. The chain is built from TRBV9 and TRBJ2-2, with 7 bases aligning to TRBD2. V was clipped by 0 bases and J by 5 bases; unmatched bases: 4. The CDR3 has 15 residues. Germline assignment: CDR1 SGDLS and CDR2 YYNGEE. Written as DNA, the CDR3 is TGTGCCAGCAGCGTAGGCGGGAGAAAGACCGGGGAGCTGTTTTTT. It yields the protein CASSVGGRKTGELFF. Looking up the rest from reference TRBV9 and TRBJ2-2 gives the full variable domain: DSGVTQTPKHLITATGQRVTLRCSPRSGDLSVYWYQQSLDQGLQFLIQYYNGEERAKGNILERFSAQQFPDLHSELNLSSLELGDSALYFCASSVGGRKTGELFFGEGSRLTVL.

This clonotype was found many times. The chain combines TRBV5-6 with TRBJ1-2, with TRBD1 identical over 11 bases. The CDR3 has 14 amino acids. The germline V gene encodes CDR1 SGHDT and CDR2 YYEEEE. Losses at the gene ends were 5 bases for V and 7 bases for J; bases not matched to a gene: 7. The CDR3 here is CASSSGQGVFGYTF. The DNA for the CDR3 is TGTGCCAGCAGTTCGGGACAGGGGGTTTTTGGCTACACCTTC.

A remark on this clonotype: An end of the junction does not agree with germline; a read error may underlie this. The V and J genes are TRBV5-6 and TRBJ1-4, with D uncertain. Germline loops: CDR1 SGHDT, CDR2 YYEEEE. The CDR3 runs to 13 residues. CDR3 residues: CVSSLSLDEKLFF. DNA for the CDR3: TGTGTCAGCAGCCTATCCCTGGATGAAAAACTGTTTTTT.

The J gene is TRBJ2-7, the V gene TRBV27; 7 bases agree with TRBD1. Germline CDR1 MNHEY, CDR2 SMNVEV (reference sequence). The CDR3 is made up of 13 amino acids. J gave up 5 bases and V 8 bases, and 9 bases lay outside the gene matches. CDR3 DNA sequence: TGTGCCAGCGGTTCGAGGGGGCTCAACGAGCAGTACTTC. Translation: CASGSRGLNEQYF.

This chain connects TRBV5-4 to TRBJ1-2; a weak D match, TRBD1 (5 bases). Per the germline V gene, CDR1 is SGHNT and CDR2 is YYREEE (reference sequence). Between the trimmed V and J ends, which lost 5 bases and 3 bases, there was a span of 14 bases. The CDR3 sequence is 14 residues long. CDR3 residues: CASSFLQGDYGYTF. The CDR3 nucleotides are TGTGCCAGCAGTTTTTTGCAGGGCGACTATGGCTACACCTTC.

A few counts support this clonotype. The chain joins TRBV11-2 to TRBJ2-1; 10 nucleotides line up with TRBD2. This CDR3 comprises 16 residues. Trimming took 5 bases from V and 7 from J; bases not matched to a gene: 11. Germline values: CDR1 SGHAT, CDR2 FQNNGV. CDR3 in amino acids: CASSPLRLAGENEQFF. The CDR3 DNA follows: TGTGCCAGCAGCCCCCTCCGGCTAGCGGGAGAAAATGAGCAGTTCTTC.

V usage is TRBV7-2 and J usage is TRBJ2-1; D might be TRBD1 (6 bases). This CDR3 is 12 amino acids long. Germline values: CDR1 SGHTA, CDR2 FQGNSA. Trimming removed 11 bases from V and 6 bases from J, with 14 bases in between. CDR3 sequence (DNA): TGTGCCGGCCAGGGGCTCATCAATGAGCAGTTCTTC. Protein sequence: CAGQGLINEQFF.

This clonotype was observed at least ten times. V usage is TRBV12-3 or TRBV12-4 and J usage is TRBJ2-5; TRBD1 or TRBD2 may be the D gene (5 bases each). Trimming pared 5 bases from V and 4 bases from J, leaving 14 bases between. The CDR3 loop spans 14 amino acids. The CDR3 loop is CASSLHGGGETQYF. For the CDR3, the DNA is TGTGCCAGCAGTCTACATGGTGGGGGAGAGACCCAGTACTTC.

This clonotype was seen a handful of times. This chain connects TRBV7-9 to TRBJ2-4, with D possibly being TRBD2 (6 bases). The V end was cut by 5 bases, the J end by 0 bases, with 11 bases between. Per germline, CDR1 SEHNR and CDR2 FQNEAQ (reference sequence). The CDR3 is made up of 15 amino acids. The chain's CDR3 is CASSPDGGAKNIQYF. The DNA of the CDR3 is TGTGCCAGCAGCCCTGACGGGGGAGCCAAAAACATTCAGTACTTC.

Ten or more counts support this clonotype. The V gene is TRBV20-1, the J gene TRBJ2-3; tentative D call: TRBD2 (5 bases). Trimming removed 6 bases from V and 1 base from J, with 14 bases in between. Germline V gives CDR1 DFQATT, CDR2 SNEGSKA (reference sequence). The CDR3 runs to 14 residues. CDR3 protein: CSAHVSVGTDTQYF. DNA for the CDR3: TGCAGTGCACACGTTAGCGTGGGCACAGATACGCAGTATTTT.

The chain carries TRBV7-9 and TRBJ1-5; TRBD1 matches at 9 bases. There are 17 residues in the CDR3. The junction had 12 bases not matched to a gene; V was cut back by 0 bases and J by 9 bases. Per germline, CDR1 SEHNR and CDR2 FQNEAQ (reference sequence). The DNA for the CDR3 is TGTGCCAGCAGCTTAGCCGACCGGGACAGGGCGCCGGGGCCCCAGCATTTT. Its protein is CASSLADRDRAPGPQHF.

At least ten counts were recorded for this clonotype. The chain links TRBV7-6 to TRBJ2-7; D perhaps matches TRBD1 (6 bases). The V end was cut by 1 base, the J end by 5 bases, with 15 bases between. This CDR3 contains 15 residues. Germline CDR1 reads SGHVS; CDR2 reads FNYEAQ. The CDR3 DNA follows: TGTGCCAGCAGCTTAGAGTCTGGGGGCTTCGACGAGCAGTACTTC. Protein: CASSLESGGFDEQYF. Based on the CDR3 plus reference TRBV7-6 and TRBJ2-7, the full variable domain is GAGVSQSPRYKVTKRGQDVALRCDPISGHVSLYWYRQALGQGPEFLTYFNYEAQQDKSGLPNDRFSAERPEGSISTLTIQRTEQRDSAMYRCASSLESGGFDEQYFGPGTRLTVT.

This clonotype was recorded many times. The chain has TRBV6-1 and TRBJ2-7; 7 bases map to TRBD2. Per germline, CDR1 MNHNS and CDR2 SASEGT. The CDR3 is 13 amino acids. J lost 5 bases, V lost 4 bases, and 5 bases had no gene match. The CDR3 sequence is CASSVGGGDEQYF. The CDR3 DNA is TGTGCCAGCAGTGTTGGTGGGGGGGACGAGCAGTACTTC.

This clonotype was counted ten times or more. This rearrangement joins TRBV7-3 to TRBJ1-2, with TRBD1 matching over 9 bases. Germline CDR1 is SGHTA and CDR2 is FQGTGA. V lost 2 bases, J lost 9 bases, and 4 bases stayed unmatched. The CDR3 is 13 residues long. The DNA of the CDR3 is TGTGCCAGCAGCTTAGACAGGGGGGATCGCTACACCTTC. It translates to CASSLDRGDRYTF.